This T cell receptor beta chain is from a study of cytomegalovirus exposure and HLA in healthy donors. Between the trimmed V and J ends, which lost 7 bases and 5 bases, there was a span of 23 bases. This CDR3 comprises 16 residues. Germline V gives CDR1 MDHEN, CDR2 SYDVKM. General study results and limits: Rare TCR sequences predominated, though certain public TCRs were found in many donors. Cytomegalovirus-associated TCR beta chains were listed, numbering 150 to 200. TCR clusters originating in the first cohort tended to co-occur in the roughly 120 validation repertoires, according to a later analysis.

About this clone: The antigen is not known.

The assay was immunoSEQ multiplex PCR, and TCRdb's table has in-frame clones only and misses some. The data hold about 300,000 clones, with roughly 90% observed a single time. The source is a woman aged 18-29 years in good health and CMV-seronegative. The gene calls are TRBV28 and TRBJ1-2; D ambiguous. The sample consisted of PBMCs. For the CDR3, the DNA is TGTGCCAGCACCCCTTCCGTCGGGGTCTGGCGTTATGGCTACACCTTC. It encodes CASTPSVGVWRYGYTF.